The 17 T cell receptor beta chains below come from one sample, sequenced in a study of cytomegalovirus exposure and HLA in healthy donors. The PCR made use of 60 Vbeta and 13 Jbeta primers. Sequencing used immunoSEQ multiplex PCR; TCRdb keeps in-frame clones, though not all of them. The table lists about 160,000 clones, approximately 80% of them singletons. The source material was PBMCs. These receptors were collected from a man between 18 and 29 years old in good health and CMV-seronegative.

The gene calls are TRBV27 and TRBJ2-7; D may be TRBD1 (5 bases). CDR3 length: 13 residues. Trimming took 3 bases from V and 6 from J, leaving 12 bases between them. The germline CDR1 and CDR2 sequences are MNHEY and SMNVEV (reference sequence). Here the CDR3 reads CASSFLQGPEQYF. Here the CDR3 DNA reads TGTGCCAGCAGTTTCCTTCAGGGTCCCGAGCAGTACTTC.

The chain is built from TRBV4-3 and TRBJ2-4, with 9 bases fitting TRBD2. The CDR3 length is 17 residues. In germline, CDR1 is LGHNA, CDR2 YSLEER. V shed 0 bases and J 9 bases; nucleotides not matched to a gene: 12. The CDR3 loop reads CASSQDKNSGSLGIQYF. DNA for the CDR3: TGCGCCAGCAGCCAAGATAAGAATAGCGGGAGCTTGGGCATTCAGTACTTC.

The CDR3 protein is CASSRGLAGGNTYEQYF. The CDR3 region has the DNA TGTGCCAGTAGTAGGGGACTAGCGGGGGGGAACACCTACGAGCAGTACTTC. The gene calls are TRBV19 and TRBJ2-7, with TRBD2 matching 16 bases. Germline V gene sequence: CDR1 LNHDA, CDR2 SQIVND (reference sequence). This CDR3 spans 17 amino acids. The J segment lost 2 bases and the V segment lost 4 bases, leaving 5 bases of the junction unmatched.

The chain joins TRBV7-2 to TRBJ2-7; TRBD2 is a possible D gene (6 bases). Germline V gene data show CDR1 as SGHTA and CDR2 as FQGNSA. The germline V and J ends were trimmed by 6 bases and 5 bases, with 20 bases remaining between them. The CDR3 runs 15 residues. This CDR3 is CASRSQPGRTDEQYF. CDR3 DNA: TGTGCCAGCAGATCCCAACCCGGGAGAACCGACGAGCAGTACTTC.

The chain couples TRBV2 to TRBJ1-5; 7 nucleotides align to TRBD1. V lost 0 bases to trimming and J lost 1 base; unmatched junction nucleotides: 3. Germline CDR1 SNHLY, CDR2 FYNNEI. This CDR3 has 16 residues. The CDR3 nucleotides are TGTGCCAGCAGTGAAGCGCCGGGACAGAGCAATCAGCCCCAGCATTTT. This gives the protein CASSEAPGQSNQPQHF.

The V gene is TRBV5-3, the J gene TRBJ1-1; 7 bases are a match to TRBD1. TRBV5-3 is an ORF, with its function uncertain. This CDR3 contains 19 residues. The J segment lost 0 bases and the V segment lost 6 bases, leaving 20 bases of the junction unmatched. This CDR3 is CARNQRGTVESFMNTEAFF. In nucleotides, the CDR3 is TGTGCCAGAAACCAAAGGGGGACAGTAGAGTCCTTTATGAACACTGAAGCTTTCTTT.

The chain combines TRBV18 with TRBJ2-7; the match to TRBD2 covers 7 bases. The CDR3 covers 18 residues. The germline V gene encodes CDR1 KGHSH and CDR2 LQKENI. V lost 6 bases to trimming and J lost 5 bases; unmatched junction nucleotides: 22. CDR3 nucleotide sequence: TGTGCCAGCTCCGCAACTCAACGAAGCTGGGAGGGGAAGAACGAGCAGTACTTC. It encodes CASSATQRSWEGKNEQYF.

The V call is TRBV5-6, the J call TRBJ1-3, with no clear D. V was pared by 0 bases and J by 0 bases, with 10 bases between. The CDR3 extends over 16 amino acids. Looked up from germline, CDR1 is SGHDT and CDR2 is YYEEEE. The CDR3 nucleotides are TGTGCCAGCAGCTTGGTCGCAGGCCACTCTGGAAACACCATATATTTT. Translation: CASSLVAGHSGNTIYF.

The chain links TRBV2 to TRBJ2-7, with 9 bases aligning to TRBD1. Trimming at V came to 0 bases and at J to 3 bases, leaving 6 bases not matched to a gene. Germline V CDR1 and CDR2: SNHLY, FYNNEI. The CDR3 is made up of 16 amino acids. The CDR3 DNA reads TGTGCCAGCAGTGAAGCACAGGACAGGGGTATCTACGAGCAGTACTTC. Its translation: CASSEAQDRGIYEQYF. Supplemented by reference TRBV2 and TRBJ2-7, the full variable domain reads EPEVTQTPSHQVTQMGQEVILRCVPISNHLYFYWYRQILGQKVEFLVSFYNNEISEKSEIFDDQFSVERPDGSNFTLKIRSTKLEDSAMYFCASSEAQDRGIYEQYFGPGTRLTVT.

The chain links TRBV5-1 to TRBJ1-6, with D possibly TRBD1 on 6 matching bases. The V end was cut by 2 bases, the J end by 5 bases, with 8 bases between. This CDR3 is 14 amino acids long. Germline V gene sequence: CDR1 SGHRS, CDR2 YFSETQ. The CDR3 DNA sequence: TGCGCCAGCAGCTTTGGACAGAATAATTCACCCCTCCACTTT. This gives the protein CASSFGQNNSPLHF.

The J gene is TRBJ2-2, the V gene TRBV5-1; D perhaps matches TRBD1 (6 bases). The ends were cut back, 4 bases at V and 1 base at J, with 11 bases in the middle. CDR1 is SGHRS and CDR2 is YFSETQ in the germline V gene. The CDR3 loop spans 15 amino acids. In DNA, the CDR3 is TGCGCCAGCAGCCCCCAGACAGGGAACACCGGGGAGCTGTTTTTT. It encodes CASSPQTGNTGELFF.

This sequence joins TRBV5-4 and TRBJ2-1; a possible D gene is TRBD2 (5 bases). Trimming shortened V by 1 base and J by 3 bases, and 5 bases separated the two germline ends. Germline V gene sequence: CDR1 SGHNT, CDR2 YYREEE (reference sequence). This CDR3 is 13 amino acids long. CDR3 DNA: TGTGCCAGCAGCTTGACTAGCTACAATGAGCAGTTCTTC. Its translation is CASSLTSYNEQFF.

This clone was seen once. V usage is TRBV4-3 and J usage is TRBJ2-7; D gene uncertain. The length of the CDR3 is 15 residues. The V end lost 2 bases, the J end lost 0 bases, and 11 bases lay between the germline ends. The germline V gene encodes CDR1 LGHNA and CDR2 YSLEER. CDR3 amino acids: CASSQIGRSSYEQYF. In nucleotides, the CDR3 is TGCGCCAGCAGCCAAATTGGCAGAAGCTCCTACGAGCAGTACTTC.

This clone was counted only a few times. This chain uses TRBV7-8 with TRBJ2-3; 10 bases fit TRBD2. With V trimmed by 5 bases and J by 6 bases, 11 bases remained unmatched. Looked up from germline, CDR1 is SGHVS and CDR2 is FQNEAQ. This CDR3 has 16 amino acids. CDR3 region: CASSVQAGGPGDTQYF. As DNA, the CDR3 is TGTGCCAGCAGCGTCCAAGCGGGAGGGCCAGGGGATACGCAGTATTTT.

This clone has a handful of counts. V and J are TRBV14 and TRBJ2-1, with 13 bases identical to TRBD2. The length of the CDR3 is 16 residues. V was pared by 3 bases and J by 10 bases, with 9 bases of the junction left unmatched. The germline CDR1 and CDR2 sequences are SGHDN and FVKESK. The CDR3 DNA reads as TGTGCCAGCAGCCAGCTTTGGACTAGCGGGAGATGGGAGCAGTTCTTC. Its translation is CASSQLWTSGRWEQFF. Full variable domain (outside the CDR3, taken from reference TRBV14 and TRBJ2-1): EAGVTQFPSHSVIEKGQTVTLRCDPISGHDNLYWYRRVMGKEIKFLLHFVKESKQDESGMPNNRFLAERTGGTYSTLKVQPAELEDSGVYFCASSQLWTSGRWEQFFGPGTRLTVL.

Here the CDR3 reads CASSYSGGSYNEQFF. Written as DNA, the CDR3 is TGTGCCAGCAGTTACAGCGGGGGGTCCTACAATGAGCAGTTCTTC. The chain recombines TRBV6-6 with TRBJ2-1; TRBD2 aligns across 9 bases. V lost 2 bases, J lost 1 base, and 0 bases stayed unmatched. Germline CDR1 is MNHNY and CDR2 is SVGAGI (reference sequence). The CDR3 has 15 residues.

The V call is TRBV4-1, the J call TRBJ2-7; 7 bases fit TRBD1. V trimming: 1 base; J trimming: 2 bases; junction bases outside the gene matches: 8. The CDR3 runs to 16 residues. Per germline, CDR1 MGHRA and CDR2 YSYEKL. Here the CDR3 reads CASSQGVSGGTYEQYF. The CDR3 nucleotides are TGCGCCAGCAGCCAAGGAGTTTCAGGGGGAACCTACGAGCAGTACTTC.